The table lists the clone carrying this T cell receptor beta chain with a few counts. Its antigen is as yet unknown. This sample was taken from a study of tumor-infiltrating lymphocytes in localized non-small cell lung cancer. Study overall: Some samples were collected after neoadjuvant chemotherapy; smokers, never-smokers and several histologies were included. Broader study findings: Compared with uninvolved lung, tumors showed higher T cell infiltration by TCRbeta sequencing. Different pieces of the same tissue went to different assays, confounding technical variation with intratumor heterogeneity. Immunotypes IM1 and IM2 had similar TCR-derived T-cell fractions.

The data were produced by immunoSEQ multiplex PCR, yet TCRdb's version contains in-frame clones alone and is incomplete. Of more than 2,500 clones detected, around 52% appear once; the ten largest clones hold about 21%. The clonotype was recovered from a human donor with non-small cell lung cancer. The specimen sequenced was uninvolved lung tissue not adjacent to the tumor.

CDR3 sequence (DNA): TGTGCCAGCAGTCCCCAGGGGGTTAATTCACCCCTCCACTTT. As protein: CASSPQGVNSPLHF. The J gene is TRBJ1-6, the V gene TRBV6-5, with 7 bases fitting TRBD1. Germline CDR1 is MNHEY and CDR2 is SVGAGI. The CDR3 is made up of 14 amino acids. With 5 bases clipped from V and 6 bases from J, the junction kept 4 bases outside the gene matches.